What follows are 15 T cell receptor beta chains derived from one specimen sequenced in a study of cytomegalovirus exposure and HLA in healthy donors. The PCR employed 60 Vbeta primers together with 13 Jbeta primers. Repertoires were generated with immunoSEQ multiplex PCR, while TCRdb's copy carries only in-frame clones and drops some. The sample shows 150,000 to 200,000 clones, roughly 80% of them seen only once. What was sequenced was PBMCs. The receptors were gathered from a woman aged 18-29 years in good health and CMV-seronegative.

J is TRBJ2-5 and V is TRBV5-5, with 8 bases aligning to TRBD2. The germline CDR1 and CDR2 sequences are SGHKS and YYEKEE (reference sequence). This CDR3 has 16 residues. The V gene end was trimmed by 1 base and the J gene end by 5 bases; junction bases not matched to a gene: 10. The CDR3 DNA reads TGTGCCAGCAGCTTGCGGAGCGGGAGTTGGGGGGAGACCCAGTACTTC. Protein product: CASSLRSGSWGETQYF.

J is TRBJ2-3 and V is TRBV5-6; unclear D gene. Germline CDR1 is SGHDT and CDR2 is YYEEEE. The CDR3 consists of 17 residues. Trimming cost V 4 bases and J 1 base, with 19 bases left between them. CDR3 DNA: TGTGCCAGCAGCCACACCACAGAACCCCCCGGCACAGATACGCAGTATTTT. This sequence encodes CASSHTTEPPGTDTQYF. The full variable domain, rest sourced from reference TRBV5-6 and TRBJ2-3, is DAGVTQSPTHLIKTRGQQVTLRCSPKSGHDTVSWYQQALGQGPQFIFQYYEEEERQRGNFPDRFSGHQFPNYSSELNVNALLLGDSALYLCASSHTTEPPGTDTQYFGPGTRLTVL.

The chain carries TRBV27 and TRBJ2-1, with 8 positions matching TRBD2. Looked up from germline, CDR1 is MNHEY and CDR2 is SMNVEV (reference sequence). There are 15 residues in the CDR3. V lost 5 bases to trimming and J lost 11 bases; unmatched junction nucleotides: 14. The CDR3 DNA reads TGTGCCAGCAGTCTCCCCCCCGGACTAGCATTTCAGCAGTTCTTC. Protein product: CASSLPPGLAFQQFF.

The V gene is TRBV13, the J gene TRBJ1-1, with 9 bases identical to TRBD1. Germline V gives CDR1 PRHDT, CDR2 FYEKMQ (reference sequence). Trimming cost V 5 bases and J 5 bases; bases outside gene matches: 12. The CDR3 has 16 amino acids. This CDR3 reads CASSPSHRGPGTEAFF. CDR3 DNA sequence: TGTGCCAGCAGCCCATCACACAGGGGGCCGGGGACTGAAGCTTTCTTT.

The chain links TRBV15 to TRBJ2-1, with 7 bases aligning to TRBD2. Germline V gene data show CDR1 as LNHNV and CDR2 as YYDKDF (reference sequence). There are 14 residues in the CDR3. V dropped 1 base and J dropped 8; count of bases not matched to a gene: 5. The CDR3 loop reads CATSRGTSNDEQFF. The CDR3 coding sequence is TGTGCCACCAGCAGAGGGACTAGTAACGATGAGCAGTTCTTC.

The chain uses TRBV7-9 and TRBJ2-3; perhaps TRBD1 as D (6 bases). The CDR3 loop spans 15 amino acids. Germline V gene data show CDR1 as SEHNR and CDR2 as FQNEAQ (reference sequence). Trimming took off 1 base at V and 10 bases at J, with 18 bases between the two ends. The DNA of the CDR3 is TGTGCCAGCAGCTTAGGACAGGTGGGGCAGATGGCGCAGTATTTT. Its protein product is CASSLGQVGQMAQYF. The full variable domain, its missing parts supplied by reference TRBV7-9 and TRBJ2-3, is DTGVSQNPRHKITKRGQNVTFRCDPISEHNRLYWYRQTLGQGPEFLTYFQNEAQLEKSRLLSDRFSAERPKGSFSTLEIQRTEQGDSAMYLCASSLGQVGQMAQYFGPGTRLTVL.

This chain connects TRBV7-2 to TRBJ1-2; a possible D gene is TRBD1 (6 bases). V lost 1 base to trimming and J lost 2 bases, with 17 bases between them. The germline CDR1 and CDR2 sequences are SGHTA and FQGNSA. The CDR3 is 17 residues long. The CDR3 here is CASSLERSRQVNYGYTF. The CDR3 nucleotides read TGTGCCAGCAGCTTAGAGAGGAGCAGACAGGTGAACTATGGCTACACCTTC.

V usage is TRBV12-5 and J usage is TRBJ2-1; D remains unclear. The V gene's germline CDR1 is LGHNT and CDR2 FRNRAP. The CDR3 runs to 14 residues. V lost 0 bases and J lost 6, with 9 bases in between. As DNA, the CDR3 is TGTGCTAGTGGTTTGGTACGTAGTGTCAATGAGCAGTTCTTC. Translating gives CASGLVRSVNEQFF. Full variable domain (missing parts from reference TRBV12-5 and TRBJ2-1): DARVTQTPRHKVTEMGQEVTMRCQPILGHNTVFWYRQTMMQGLELLAYFRNRAPLDDSGMPKDRFSAEMPDATLATLKIQPSEPRDSAVYFCASGLVRSVNEQFFGPGTRLTVL.

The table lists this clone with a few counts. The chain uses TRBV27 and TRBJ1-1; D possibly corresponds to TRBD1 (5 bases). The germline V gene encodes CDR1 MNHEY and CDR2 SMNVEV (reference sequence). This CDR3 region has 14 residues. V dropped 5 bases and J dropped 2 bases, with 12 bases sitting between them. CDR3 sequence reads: CASSRRGYNTEAFF. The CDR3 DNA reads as TGTGCCAGCAGTCGAAGGGGCTACAACACTGAAGCTTTCTTT.

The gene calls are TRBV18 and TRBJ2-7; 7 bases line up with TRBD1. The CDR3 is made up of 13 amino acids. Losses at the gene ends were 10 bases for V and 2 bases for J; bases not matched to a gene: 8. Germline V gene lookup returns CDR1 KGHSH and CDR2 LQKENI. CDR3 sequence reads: CATAQGSTYEQYF. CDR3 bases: TGTGCCACCGCACAGGGGTCTACCTACGAGCAGTACTTC.

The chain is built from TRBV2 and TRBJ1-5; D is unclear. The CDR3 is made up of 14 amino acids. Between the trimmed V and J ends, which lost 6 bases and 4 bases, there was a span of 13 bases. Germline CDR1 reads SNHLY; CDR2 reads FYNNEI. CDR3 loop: CASRGGSRNQPQHF. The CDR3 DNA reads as TGTGCCAGCAGGGGAGGGTCTAGGAATCAGCCCCAGCATTTT.

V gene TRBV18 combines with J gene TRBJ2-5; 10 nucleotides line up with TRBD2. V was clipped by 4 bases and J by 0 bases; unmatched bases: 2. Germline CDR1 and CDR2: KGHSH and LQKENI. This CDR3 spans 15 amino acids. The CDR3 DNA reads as TGTGCCAGCTCACAGACTAGCGGGCACCAAGAGACCCAGTACTTC. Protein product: CASSQTSGHQETQYF. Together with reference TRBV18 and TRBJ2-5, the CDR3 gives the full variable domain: NAGVMQNPRHLVRRRGQEARLRCSPMKGHSHVYWYRQLPEEGLKFMVYLQKENIIDESGMPKERFSAEFPKEGPSILRIQQVVRGDSAAYFCASSQTSGHQETQYFGPGTRLLVL.

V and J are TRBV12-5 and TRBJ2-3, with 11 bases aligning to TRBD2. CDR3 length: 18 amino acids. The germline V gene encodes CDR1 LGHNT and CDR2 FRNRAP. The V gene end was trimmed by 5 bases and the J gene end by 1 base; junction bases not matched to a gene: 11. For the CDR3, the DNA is TGTGCTAGTGGTCTCGCGGGACTAGCGGAAGGACGCACAGATACGCAGTATTTT. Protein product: CASGLAGLAEGRTDTQYF.

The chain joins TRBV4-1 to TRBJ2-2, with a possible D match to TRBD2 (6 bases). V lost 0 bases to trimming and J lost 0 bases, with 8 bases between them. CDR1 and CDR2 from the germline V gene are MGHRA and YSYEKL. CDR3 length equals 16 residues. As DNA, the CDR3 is TGCGCCAGCAGCCAAGAGGGGGGTACGAACACCGGGGAGCTGTTTTTT. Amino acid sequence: CASSQEGGTNTGELFF.

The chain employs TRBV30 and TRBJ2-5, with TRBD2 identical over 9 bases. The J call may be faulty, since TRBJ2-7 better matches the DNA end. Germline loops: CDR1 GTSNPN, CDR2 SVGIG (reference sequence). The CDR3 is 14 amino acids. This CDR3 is CAWKGGGRDYEQYF. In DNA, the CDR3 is TGTGCCTGGAAAGGGGGCGGGAGGGACTACGAGCAGTACTTC.